Presented here are 14 T cell receptor beta chains from one specimen sequenced in a study of metastatic and nonmetastatic thyroid tumors (dated by TCRdb to about 2020). Libraries were built with PCR. The instrument given in TCRdb is Illumina HiSeq 4000. TCRdb took the public reads, trimmed them with fastp at Q25, ran MiXCR for clone calling and kept in-frame beta chains. The sample data list about 33,000 clones, and 15% to 20% of these were observed just once. Together, the top ten hold 9.5% to 15% of the sample. No treatment had been received by any patient before thyroid surgery. The specimen sequenced was blood. Every receptor here comes from a male donor with papillary thyroid cancer or a benign thyroid nodule (not recorded which). Some clones in this sample may be carry-over from other donors' samples.

This clone was picked up many times. The chain employs TRBV5-4 and TRBJ2-3; D is unresolved. Germline V lookup: CDR1 SGHNT, CDR2 YYREEE (reference sequence). V was pared by 4 bases and J by 8 bases, with 11 bases between. The CDR3 loop spans 12 amino acids. CDR3 residues: CASSLKAGTQYF. For the CDR3, the DNA is TGTGCCAGCAGCCTGAAGGCCGGTACGCAGTATTTT.

This clone has just a few counts. The chain combines TRBV6-2 or TRBV6-3 with TRBJ2-7; D perhaps matches TRBD1 (5 bases). Germline assignment: CDR1 MNHEY and CDR2 SVGEGT. The CDR3 consists of 13 residues. Between the trimmed V and J ends, which lost 2 bases and 2 bases, there was a span of 7 bases. In DNA form, the CDR3 reads TGTGCCAGCAGTTACCCAGGGACCTACGAGCAGTACTTC. Its translation is CASSYPGTYEQYF.

This clone was picked up many times. The chain combines TRBV7-9 with TRBJ2-7, with D uncertain. V was pared by 1 base and J by 3 bases, with 4 bases between. Germline V gene data show CDR1 as SEHNR and CDR2 as FQNEAQ (reference sequence). The CDR3 extends over 12 amino acids. The CDR3 loop is CASSLEVYEQYF. The CDR3 coding sequence is TGTGCCAGCAGCTTAGAGGTCTACGAGCAGTACTTC.

This chain uses TRBV5-1 with TRBJ2-7; 8 positions agree with TRBD2. V was pared by 3 bases and J by 2 bases, with 10 bases of the junction left unmatched. Germline V gene lookup returns CDR1 SGHRS and CDR2 YFSETQ. This CDR3 has 16 residues. CDR3 region: CASSWLGSGGPYEQYF. Written as DNA, the CDR3 is TGCGCCAGCAGCTGGTTGGGGAGCGGGGGACCCTACGAGCAGTACTTC.

The CDR3 is CSARDPVHSPLHF. CDR3 nucleotide sequence: TGCAGTGCTAGAGATCCAGTCCATTCACCCCTCCACTTT. This chain joins TRBV20-1 and TRBJ1-6; D is uncertain. This CDR3 is built from 13 residues. Deletions cut 0 bases from V and 8 bases from J, with 8 bases between. Germline V lookup: CDR1 DFQATT, CDR2 SNEGSKA (reference sequence).

This clone was detected many times. The J gene is TRBJ2-1, the V gene TRBV20-1; D ambiguous. The germline gives CDR1 DFQATT, CDR2 SNEGSKA (reference sequence). The CDR3 covers 12 residues. Trimming shortened V by 5 bases and J by 14 bases, and 19 bases separated the two germline ends. As DNA, the CDR3 is TGCAGTGCTTCCGGAGATTTCGCCCCGGAGTTCTTC. This codes for CSASGDFAPEFF.

At least ten counts were recorded for this clone. The chain uses TRBV20-1 and TRBJ2-1; 13 nucleotides agree with TRBD2. Germline values: CDR1 DFQATT, CDR2 SNEGSKA (reference sequence). This CDR3 has 16 residues. V shed 3 bases, J shed 1 base, and the junction held 3 bases outside the gene matches. The CDR3: CSASGLAGASYNEQFF. As DNA, the CDR3 is TGCAGTGCTAGTGGACTAGCGGGGGCTTCCTACAATGAGCAGTTCTTC.

In its sample, this clone was seen a few times. The chain is built from TRBV6-1 and TRBJ2-2; 7 bases are a match to TRBD2. After removal of 4 bases from V and 7 bases from J, the junction contained 9 bases not matched to a gene. The CDR3 spans 15 residues. Germline loops: CDR1 MNHNS, CDR2 SASEGT. The CDR3 loop reads CASSGLADRNGELFF. The DNA of the CDR3 is TGTGCCAGCAGTGGACTAGCAGACCGGAACGGGGAGCTGTTTTTT.

This clone appeared many times. The J gene is TRBJ2-1, the V gene TRBV4-1; perhaps TRBD1 as D (5 bases). Germline assignment: CDR1 MGHRA and CDR2 YSYEKL. V dropped 0 bases and J dropped 8 bases, with 11 bases sitting between them. CDR3 size: 14 residues. The DNA of the CDR3 is TGCGCCAGCAGCCAAGAGCCAGGGTTGCATGAGCAGTTCTTC. Translation gives CASSQEPGLHEQFF.

For this clone: The junction does not match germline at one end; this may be a read error. V gene TRBV11-1 combines with J gene TRBJ2-1, with 9 positions matching TRBD1. This CDR3 has 15 amino acids. Germline-derived CDR1 and CDR2 are SGHAT and FQDESV (reference sequence). CDR3 DNA sequence: TGTGCCAGCAGCTTAGGGGGACCTAACAGGGGGCTAATGCTCTTC. This gives the protein CASSLGGPNRGLMLF.

The rearrangement joins TRBV6-1 to TRBJ2-7; D not certain. Germline CDR1 MNHNS, CDR2 SASEGT. V was cut by 7 bases and J by 0 bases, with 16 bases left in between. The length of the CDR3 is 15 residues. CDR3 nucleotide sequence: TGTGCCAGCATCTACGACATGTACCTCTCCTACGAGCAGTACTTC. This gives the protein CASIYDMYLSYEQYF.

Relative to its sample, this clone is medium-sized (0.01 to 0.1%). The chain is built from TRBV12-3 or TRBV12-4 and TRBJ2-7; D not certain. V was pared by 5 bases and J by 3 bases, with 14 bases between. The length of the CDR3 is 14 residues. CDR3 region: CASSLSWAVYEQYF. CDR3 nucleotide sequence: TGTGCCAGCAGTCTCAGCTGGGCCGTCTACGAGCAGTACTTC.

Many counts were recorded for this clone. J is TRBJ2-7 and V is TRBV29-1; TRBD2 agrees at 9 bases. The CDR3 sequence is 13 residues long. With 8 bases clipped from V and 3 bases from J, the junction kept 8 bases outside the gene matches. Germline V lookup: CDR1 SQVTM, CDR2 ANQGSEA. The CDR3 is CSTRTSENYEQYF. In DNA, the CDR3 is TGCAGCACAAGGACTAGCGAGAACTACGAGCAGTACTTC.

Turning to this clone: The germline gene is not matched at one end of the junction; a read error may be the cause. The J gene is TRBJ2-3, the V gene TRBV14, with 10 bases lining up with TRBD2. CDR3 size: 17 residues. Germline values: CDR1 SGHDN, CDR2 FVKESK. The CDR3 sequence is CASSQLAGASSTDMQYF. The CDR3 DNA sequence: TGTGCCAGCAGCCAACTAGCGGGGGCCTCTAGCACAGATATGCAGTATTTT. Together with reference TRBV14 and TRBJ2-3, the CDR3 gives the full variable domain: EAGVTQFPSHSVIEKGQTVTLRCDPISGHDNLYWYRRVMGKEIKFLLHFVKESKQDESGMPNNRFLAERTGGTYSTLKVQPAELEDSGVYFCASSQLAGASSTDMQYFGPGTRLTVL.